The text below deals with one T cell receptor beta chain. The antigen is not known. These data originate in a study of cytomegalovirus exposure and HLA in healthy donors. Findings of the study overall: TRBV6-2, TRBV6-3 and other indistinguishable V segments were excluded. As a later analysis revealed, the rate of TCR association differed by HLA locus, with DRB1 most and HLA-C fewest. Later analysis found that TCR beta chains associated with HLA were more clonally expanded than other, equally common chains. In vitro assays verified that three CMV-associated chains recognized CMV antigens specifically.

Researchers ran the PCR with 60 Vbeta and 13 Jbeta primers. TCRdb's copy holds only in-frame clones and misses some; the assay was immunoSEQ multiplex PCR. The sample has approximately 100,000 clones, around 81% seen once. J lost 6 bases, V lost 4 bases, and 2 bases had no gene match. There are 13 residues in the CDR3. Germline lookup yields CDR1 MNHEY and CDR2 SVGAGI. The sample comprised PBMCs. The chain joins TRBV6-5 to TRBJ1-2, with 10 nucleotides matching TRBD1. This sequence was found in a man between 18 and 29 years old in good health and CMV-seronegative. Written as DNA, the CDR3 is TGTGCCAGCAGTTTGACAGGGGGCAATGGCTACACCTTC. Its protein is CASSLTGGNGYTF.